This T cell receptor (beta chain) was recorded in a study of Graves' ophthalmopathy and Graves' hyperthyroidism. Findings and caveats of the study: As the model predicted ophthalmopathy progression, it achieved a sensitivity of around 70% and a specificity of roughly 73%.

A duration under 3 months, NOSPECS ≥4, CAS ≥3 and moderate-to-severe activity characterized the donors with ophthalmopathy. Pregnant or lactating patients and those with other autoimmune diseases or uncontrolled infections were excluded. Isolation of PBMCs was performed using 7.5 to 10 ml of fresh peripheral blood. CDR3 length: 19 residues. V trimming: 0 bases; J trimming: 7 bases; junction bases outside the gene matches: 13. The germline gives CDR1 MNHEY, CDR2 SMNVEV (reference sequence). RNA transcripts provided the template for amplifying TCR beta CDR3 regions. Scientists carried out first-round RT-PCR using HTBI primers and then a second-round multiplex PCR. TCRdb used MiXCR to reprocess the multiplex PCR reads, holding one entry per CDR3 protein. Of around 400,000 distinct CDR3 sequences listed, around 18% were seen once; the top ten hold 1.6%. This clonotype was counted ten times or more. Its specificity is unknown.

The chain recombines TRBV27 with TRBJ1-6, with 9 bases matching TRBD1. This TCR came from a woman under 30 with Graves' ophthalmopathy. Sequenced sample: peripheral blood. In DNA form, the CDR3 reads TGTGCCAGCAGTTTATCCAGCCCTCGACCGGGACAGGGAAATTCACCCCTCCACTTT. Its protein product is CASSLSSPRPGQGNSPLHF.